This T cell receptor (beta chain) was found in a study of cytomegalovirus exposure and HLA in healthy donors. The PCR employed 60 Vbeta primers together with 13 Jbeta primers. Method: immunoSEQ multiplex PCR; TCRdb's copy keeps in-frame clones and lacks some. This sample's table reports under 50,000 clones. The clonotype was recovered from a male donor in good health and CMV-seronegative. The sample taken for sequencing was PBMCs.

The CDR3 DNA reads as TGTGCCAGCAGCTTAGTTGGCAATCCTAGCACAGATACGCAGTATTTT. Protein product: CASSLVGNPSTDTQYF. The chain joins TRBV7-8 to TRBJ2-3; D call uncertain. Germline V gene data show CDR1 as SGHVS and CDR2 as FQNEAQ. This CDR3 comprises 16 residues. V was pared by 1 base and J by 0 bases, with 11 bases between.